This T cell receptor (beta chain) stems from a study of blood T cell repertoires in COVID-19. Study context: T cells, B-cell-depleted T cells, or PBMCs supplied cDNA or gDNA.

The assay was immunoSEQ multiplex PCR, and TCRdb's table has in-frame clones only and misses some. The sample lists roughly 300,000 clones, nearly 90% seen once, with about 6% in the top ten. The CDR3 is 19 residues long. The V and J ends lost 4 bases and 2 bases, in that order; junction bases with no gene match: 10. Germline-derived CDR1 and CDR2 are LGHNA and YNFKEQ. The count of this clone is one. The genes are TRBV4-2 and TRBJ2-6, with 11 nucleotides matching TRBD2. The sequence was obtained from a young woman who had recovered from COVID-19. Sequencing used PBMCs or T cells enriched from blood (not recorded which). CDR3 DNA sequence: TGTGCCAGCAGCCCTGGCGAGGCTAGCGGGGGGACTGGGGCCAACGTCCTGACTTTC. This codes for CASSPGEASGGTGANVLTF.